The 14 T cell receptor beta chains below were found in one sample sequenced in a study of response to subunit inactivated influenza vaccine. Via MiXCR, TCRdb re-called the RT-PCR reads, giving one row per CDR3 protein. This table holds fewer than 700,000 distinct CDR3 sequences, around 13% found once. Material: PBMCs from blood, obtained 35 to 45 days after vaccination. The receptor source for this set is a man aged 45 to 65 who received an inactivated influenza vaccine.

This clonotype showed up many times. The J gene is TRBJ2-3, the V gene TRBV7-9, with D perhaps matching TRBD1 (6 bases). The V end lost 3 bases, the J end lost 1 base, and 8 bases lay between the germline ends. The CDR3 covers 14 residues. Germline V gives CDR1 SEHNR, CDR2 FQNEAQ (reference sequence). The CDR3 DNA sequence: TGTGCCAGCAGCTTCCGACAGGGCACAGATACGCAGTATTTT. Amino acid sequence: CASSFRQGTDTQYF.

The chain links TRBV5-1 to TRBJ2-3; 11 nucleotides match TRBD2. Losses at the gene ends were 3 bases for V and 2 bases for J; bases not matched to a gene: 17. The CDR3 contains 20 residues. CDR1 is SGHRS and CDR2 is YFSETQ in the germline V gene. This CDR3 is CASSYEDPRLAGTVTDTQYF. CDR3 DNA: TGCGCCAGCAGCTACGAGGACCCGAGACTAGCGGGGACCGTCACAGATACGCAGTATTTT.

This clonotype was seen a handful of times. The chain has TRBV20-1 and TRBJ2-3; no reliable D call. The CDR3 extends over 17 amino acids. V was cut by 4 bases and J by 0 bases, with 20 bases left in between. In germline, CDR1 is DFQATT, CDR2 SNEGSKA (reference sequence). The CDR3 loop reads CSAKHQRVSTSTDTQYF. The CDR3 DNA reads as TGCAGTGCTAAGCACCAGCGAGTCTCCACTAGCACAGATACGCAGTATTTT.

This clonotype was counted at least ten times. This chain links TRBV6-5 with TRBJ1-1, with D possibly matching TRBD1 (5 bases). This CDR3 is built from 14 residues. Germline V gene sequence: CDR1 MNHEY, CDR2 SVGAGI. Trimming took 4 bases from V and 5 from J, leaving 14 bases between them. DNA of the CDR3: TGTGCCAGCAGTTCCCTGGGGGGGAGTACTGAAGCTTTCTTT. This translates into CASSSLGGSTEAFF.

The chain recombines TRBV6-5 with TRBJ2-7, with 9 bases that match TRBD1. V was pared by 2 bases and J by 5 bases, with 7 bases of the junction left unmatched. From germline, CDR1 is MNHEY and CDR2 SVGAGI. The CDR3 spans 15 residues. The DNA for the CDR3 is TGTGCCAGCAGTTACAAACAGGGGGCGCGGAACGAGCAGTACTTC. Its translation is CASSYKQGARNEQYF.

Regarding this clonotype: Relative to the germline gene, one junction end is altered; a read error may explain this. The rearrangement uses TRBV20-1 and TRBJ2-1; 7 nucleotides align to TRBD1. Germline-derived CDR1 and CDR2 are DFQATT and SNEGSKA (reference sequence). The CDR3 is 16 residues long. CDR3 sequence (DNA): TGCTGTGCTAGAGAGGTCAGGGGGAGCTCCTACAATGAGCAGTTCTTC. Translating it yields CCAREVRGSSYNEQFF.

This clonotype was seen many times. The chain carries TRBV5-5 and TRBJ2-7; TRBD2 might be the D (6 bases). Germline CDR1 SGHKS, CDR2 YYEKEE (reference sequence). CDR3 length: 14 amino acids. V was trimmed by 1 base and J by 3 bases, leaving 11 bases between them. The CDR3: CASSLNRDFYEQYF. The DNA for the CDR3 is TGTGCCAGCAGCTTGAACCGGGACTTCTACGAGCAGTACTTC.

This chain joins TRBV7-9 and TRBJ2-7; 9 positions agree with TRBD2. This CDR3 spans 13 amino acids. Germline loops: CDR1 SEHNR, CDR2 FQNEAQ (reference sequence). With V trimmed by 4 bases and J by 6 bases, 4 bases remained unmatched. The CDR3 nucleotides are TGTGCCAGCAGCTCGGCGGGGGGGAGCGAGCAGTACTTC. This codes for CASSSAGGSEQYF.

This chain links TRBV4-1 with TRBJ2-7, with 7 bases fitting TRBD1. This CDR3 region has 16 residues. The junction had 9 bases not matched to a gene; V was cut back by 4 bases and J by 0 bases. CDR1 is MGHRA and CDR2 is YSYEKL in the germline V gene. The CDR3 reads CASSLVGTEGSYEQYF. The CDR3 DNA reads as TGCGCCAGCAGCCTTGTGGGGACAGAAGGCTCCTACGAGCAGTACTTC.

The chain recombines TRBV20-1 with TRBJ2-2; 15 bases are a match to TRBD2. J was trimmed by 3 bases and V by 2 bases; bases with no gene match: 7. Germline V CDR1 and CDR2: DFQATT, SNEGSKA (reference sequence). The CDR3 extends over 18 amino acids. In nucleotides, the CDR3 is TGCAGTGCTAGATCCAGGACTAGCGGGGGGGCCGACACCGGGGAGCTGTTTTTT. Encoded protein: CSARSRTSGGADTGELFF.

There are a few counts of this clonotype. The CDR3 region has the DNA TGTGCCAGCAGTCCGCGAGGGACAGCCTCCTACAATGAGCAGTTCTTC. It specifies CASSPRGTASYNEQFF. The chain couples TRBV28 to TRBJ2-1, with 7 positions matching TRBD1. Germline CDR1 MDHEN, CDR2 SYDVKM. V shed 5 bases and J 0 bases; nucleotides not matched to a gene: 7. The CDR3 has 16 residues.

The sample holds a few counts of this clonotype. This chain connects TRBV29-1 to TRBJ1-1; 8 bases agree with TRBD1. CDR1 and CDR2 (germline): SQVTM, ANQGSEA. The CDR3 is 12 residues long. V trimming: 7 bases; J trimming: 4 bases; junction bases outside the gene matches: 5. The CDR3 DNA reads as TGCAGCGCAAGGCAGGGGGCCACTGAAGCTTTCTTT. Amino acids: CSARQGATEAFF.

This clonotype was counted ten times or more. The chain carries TRBV5-1 and TRBJ2-2; tentatively, D is TRBD1 (8 bases). With 5 bases removed from V and 1 base from J, the gap between germline ends came to 12 bases. The germline V gene has CDR1 SGHRS and CDR2 YFSETQ. The CDR3 loop spans 15 amino acids. The CDR3 is CASRSGTGNTGELFF. CDR3 bases: TGCGCCAGCAGGAGCGGGACAGGGAACACCGGGGAGCTGTTTTTT.

The V call is TRBV29-1, the J call TRBJ2-1; D call uncertain. CDR1 and CDR2 (germline): SQVTM, ANQGSEA. Trimming shortened V by 7 bases and J by 10 bases, and 20 bases separated the two germline ends. The CDR3 extends over 13 amino acids. CDR3 region: CSAARDLVTEQFF. CDR3 sequence (DNA): TGCAGCGCCGCTCGCGATTTAGTGACCGAGCAGTTCTTC.